These 19 T cell receptor beta chains were sequenced from one sample in a study of T cell repertoires in cytomegalovirus infection. These receptors lack a known antigen. TCRdb reprocessed the reads via MiXCR and lists one record per CDR3 protein. Of approximately 56,000 distinct CDR3 sequences in the sample, 15% to 20% were seen once. Specimen: CD8+ T cells from cultured PBMCs, collected from culture after CMV antigen stimulation. These TCRs come from a human donor in good health (CMV status not recorded). Some clones in this sample may be carry-over from other donors' samples.

This clonotype has only a few counts. V and J are TRBV7-9 and TRBJ1-1; maybe TRBD1 (6 bases). The CDR3 is 13 amino acids. V was shortened by 5 bases and J by 11 bases, with 18 bases between the two germline ends. Germline V gene lookup returns CDR1 SEHNR and CDR2 FQNEAQ (reference sequence). CDR3 loop: CASSPAWGQEAFF. Written as DNA, the CDR3 is TGTGCCAGCAGCCCCGCGTGGGGGCAGGAGGCTTTCTTT.

This chain connects TRBV5-4 to TRBJ2-3; 8 nucleotides line up with TRBD2. Germline V lookup: CDR1 SGHNT, CDR2 YYREEE (reference sequence). This CDR3 has 15 amino acids. V was clipped by 3 bases and J by 4 bases; unmatched bases: 7. In DNA form, the CDR3 reads TGTGCCAGCAGCTCTCCTGACGGGGGGGCAGATACGCAGTATTTT. It translates to CASSSPDGGADTQYF.

This clonotype came up a few times. The gene calls are TRBV29-1 and TRBJ2-7; TRBD1 might be the D (6 bases). V was clipped by 1 base and J by 2 bases, with 6 bases between them. In germline, CDR1 is SQVTM, CDR2 ANQGSEA. This CDR3 has 12 amino acids. The CDR3, as DNA: TGCAGCGTTGAAGCAGGGGCCTACGAGCAGTACTTC. Protein sequence: CSVEAGAYEQYF.

The chain uses TRBV29-1 and TRBJ2-7; 7 positions match TRBD1. V lost 7 bases to trimming and J lost 2 bases; unmatched junction nucleotides: 5. The CDR3 has 12 amino acids. The germline CDR1 and CDR2 sequences are SQVTM and ANQGSEA. The CDR3 here is CSARTGTYEQYF. As DNA, the CDR3 is TGCAGCGCCCGGACAGGAACCTACGAGCAGTACTTC.

This chain joins TRBV7-2 and TRBJ2-7; 14 nucleotides match TRBD2. With V trimmed by 2 bases and J by 3 bases, 6 bases remained unmatched. The CDR3 is made up of 17 amino acids. In germline, CDR1 is SGHTA, CDR2 FQGNSA. CDR3 in DNA: TGTGCCAGCAGCTTAAATAGGGGACTAGCGGGGGACTACGAGCAGTACTTC. Protein product: CASSLNRGLAGDYEQYF.

This clonotype has more than one count but fewer than ten. The chain couples TRBV4-3 to TRBJ1-2; tentative D call: TRBD1 (6 bases). V lost 1 base to trimming and J lost 0 bases, with 12 bases between them. Germline V lookup: CDR1 LGHNA, CDR2 YSLEER. The CDR3 is 16 amino acids. Here the CDR3 reads CASSQGRDTSNYGYTF. DNA for the CDR3: TGCGCCAGCAGCCAAGGCCGGGACACCTCTAACTATGGCTACACCTTC.

This clonotype appeared a few times. V usage is TRBV11-2 and J usage is TRBJ2-7; 11 bases fit TRBD1. The junction had 3 bases not matched to a gene; V was cut back by 4 bases and J by 4 bases. In germline, CDR1 is SGHAT, CDR2 FQNNGV. CDR3 size: 14 residues. The DNA for the CDR3 is TGTGCCAGCAGCTGGACAGGGGGCGGGTACGAGCAGTACTTC. Its protein is CASSWTGGGYEQYF.

This clonotype was counted between two and nine times. J is TRBJ1-1 and V is TRBV4-1; D is ambiguous. V gave up 4 bases and J gave up 1 base, with 13 bases separating them. The CDR3 consists of 15 residues. Germline CDR1 MGHRA, CDR2 YSYEKL. The CDR3 region is CASSPPILGNTEAFF. In DNA, the CDR3 is TGCGCCAGCAGCCCCCCCATTCTGGGGAACACTGAAGCTTTCTTT.

This clonotype was observed a few times. A junction boundary mismatches the germline segment, possibly from a read error. J is TRBJ2-2 and V is TRBV28; 8 bases are a match to TRBD1. The CDR3 runs 15 residues. Germline assignment: CDR1 MDHEN and CDR2 SYDVKM. The CDR3 region is CASCLKDRVSGELFF. DNA for the CDR3: TGTGCCAGCTGTTTGAAGGACAGGGTCTCCGGGGAGCTGTTTTTT.

The sample holds a few counts of this clonotype. The CDR3 spells CASSLELETQYF. The CDR3 DNA is TGTGCCAGCAGCTTAGAACTGGAGACCCAGTACTTC. The V and J genes are TRBV7-9 and TRBJ2-5, with no clear D. The CDR3 is made up of 12 amino acids. V shed 1 base and J shed 5 bases, with 5 bases lying between them. Germline V CDR1 and CDR2: SEHNR, FQNEAQ (reference sequence).

The CDR3, as DNA: TGTGCCAGCTGGACAGGGAGGAATTCACCCCTCCACTTT. Amino acids: CASWTGRNSPLHF. The J gene is TRBJ1-6, the V gene TRBV7-9; 8 positions match TRBD1. This CDR3 has 13 residues. V shed 8 bases and J 7 bases; nucleotides not matched to a gene: 4. Germline CDR1 and CDR2: SEHNR and FQNEAQ (reference sequence).

This clonotype was counted a few times. The chain recombines TRBV5-4 with TRBJ2-5, with 7 bases aligning to TRBD1. After removal of 3 bases from V and 1 base from J, the junction contained 3 bases not matched to a gene. The CDR3 length is 14 residues. The germline V gene has CDR1 SGHNT and CDR2 YYREEE (reference sequence). The CDR3 reads CASSSDRAQETQYF. CDR3 coding DNA: TGTGCCAGCAGCTCCGACAGGGCCCAAGAGACCCAGTACTTC.

This clonotype was detected a few times. The V gene is TRBV27, the J gene TRBJ2-7, with D possibly being TRBD2 (5 bases). Germline values: CDR1 MNHEY, CDR2 SMNVEV (reference sequence). This CDR3 has 13 residues. V gave up 5 bases and J gave up 0 bases, with 8 bases separating them. The CDR3 bases are TGTGCCAGCAGTCCGGGAAGCTCCTACGAGCAGTACTTC. It translates to CASSPGSSYEQYF.

This clonotype was seen only a few times. The chain has TRBV7-8 and TRBJ1-6; D perhaps matches TRBD1 (6 bases). Germline CDR1 and CDR2: SGHVS and FQNEAQ. This CDR3 contains 19 residues. The V end lost 5 bases, the J end lost 8 bases, and 28 bases lay between the germline ends. The CDR3 loop reads CASSTPISLQGVGDSPLHF. CDR3 bases: TGTGCCAGCAGCACACCTATCTCCCTACAGGGAGTAGGTGATTCACCCCTCCACTTT.

This clonotype showed up just a few times. The V and J genes are TRBV28 and TRBJ1-1; TRBD1 is a possible D gene (6 bases). CDR1 and CDR2 from the germline V gene are MDHEN and SYDVKM. The ends were cut back, 6 bases at V and 1 base at J, with 18 bases in the middle. There are 16 residues in the CDR3. The CDR3 protein is CASSWDITGANTEAFF. The CDR3 bases are TGTGCCAGCAGCTGGGACATAACGGGGGCGAACACTGAAGCTTTCTTT.

The gene calls are TRBV10-3 and TRBJ1-2; no clear D. The length of the CDR3 is 12 residues. Trimming removed 6 bases from V and 7 bases from J, with 12 bases in between. Per the germline V gene, CDR1 is ENHRY and CDR2 is SYGVKD. The chain's CDR3 is CAIRSGEAGYTF. Here the CDR3 DNA reads TGTGCCATCAGGAGCGGGGAGGCTGGCTACACCTTC.

The chain uses TRBV25-1 and TRBJ1-2; D unresolved. The germline V and J ends were trimmed by 8 bases and 2 bases, with 6 bases remaining between them. Germline V lookup: CDR1 MGHDK, CDR2 SYGVNS. CDR3 length: 11 residues. In DNA form, the CDR3 reads TGTGCCAGCGGAGGAAACTATGGCTACACCTTC. It translates to CASGGNYGYTF.

This clonotype was counted between two and nine times. J is TRBJ1-3 and V is TRBV10-1; tentatively, D is TRBD1 (5 bases). V was cut by 2 bases and J by 7 bases, with 12 bases left in between. CDR1 is WNHNN, CDR2 SYGVQD, per germline (reference sequence). The CDR3 length is 14 residues. The CDR3: CASSEGTMGNTIYF. The DNA of the CDR3 is TGCGCCAGCAGTGAGGGGACCATGGGGAACACCATATATTTT.

This chain's CDR3 is CASSSEGGSTYEQYF. The CDR3 DNA sequence: TGTGCCAGCAGCTCGGAGGGGGGAAGCACCTACGAGCAGTACTTC. The chain is built from TRBV5-6 and TRBJ2-7; possibly TRBD1 or TRBD2 for D (6 bases each). Germline-derived CDR1 and CDR2 are SGHDT and YYEEEE. CDR3 length: 15 amino acids. V was clipped by 3 bases and J by 2 bases, with 15 bases between them.